Listed below are T cell receptor beta chains from one sample, sequenced in a study of blood T cell repertoires in COVID-19. Generated by immunoSEQ multiplex PCR, the TCRdb table keeps only in-frame clones and is missing some. The sample consists of over 200,000 clones, over 75% of them appearing once. Sequencing was done on a sample of PBMCs or T cells enriched from blood (not recorded which). These receptors originate from a woman aged 50 to 60 who had recovered from COVID-19. Each CDR3 is given with its conserved first and last residue. A D gene is named only where the DNA matches it firmly. Rows give clone size only sometimes, using once, few, many, or a class for an expanded clone.

V gene	clone size	CDR3 length	J gene	D gene	CDR3 protein	CDR3 DNA
TRBV2	.	18	TRBJ1-1	.	CASSGHTRAVGFNTEAFF	TGTGCCAGCAGCGGCCACACCAGGGCAGTCGGGTTCAACACTGAAGCTTTCTTT
TRBV27	.	18	TRBJ2-1	.	CASRRFGGAAISYNEQFF	TGTGCCAGCAGAAGATTTGGTGGTGCTGCTATAAGCTACAATGAGCAGTTCTTC
TRBV6-5	.	15	TRBJ1-2	.	CASSYSGQGYYGYTF	TGTGCCAGCAGTTACTCAGGGCAGGGTTACTATGGCTACACCTTC
TRBV29-1	.	14	TRBJ2-1	.	CSVLGPSSYNEQFF	TGCAGCGTTCTGGGGCCTAGCTCCTACAATGAGCAGTTCTTC
TRBV12-3/TRBV12-4	.	11	TRBJ1-1	.	CASSRYSEAFF	TGTGCCAGCAGCCGCTACTCTGAAGCTTTCTTT
TRBV11-2	once	15	TRBJ1-2	.	CASSLDQGGSYGYTF	TGTGCCAGCAGCTTAGATCAGGGAGGTTCCTATGGCTACACCTTC
TRBV27	.	12	TRBJ1-6	TRBD1	CASSTQDRTLHF	TGTGCCAGCAGTACCCAGGACAGGACCCTCCACTTT
TRBV27	.	13	TRBJ1-5	.	CASSFQGRQPQHF	TGTGCCAGCAGTTTCCAGGGGCGCCAGCCCCAGCATTTT
TRBV5-5	.	14	TRBJ1-2	.	CASSFDSSNYGYTF	TGTGCCAGCAGCTTTGACAGCTCTAACTATGGCTACACCTTC
TRBV5-1	.	15	TRBJ1-6	.	CASSLGIQANSPLHF	TGCGCCAGCAGCTTGGGAATCCAGGCCAATTCACCCCTCCACTTT
TRBV18	.	16	TRBJ1-3	.	CASSPGRGVPGNTIYF	TGTGCCAGCTCACCTGGACGGGGGGTACCTGGAAACACCATATATTTT
TRBV5-4	.	16	TRBJ2-3	.	CASSPGVGASTDTQYF	TGTGCCAGCAGCCCTGGGGTTGGGGCGAGCACAGATACGCAGTATTTT
TRBV2	few	14	TRBJ2-1	TRBD2	CASGRTSSYNEQFF	TGTGCCAGTGGGCGGACTAGCTCCTACAATGAGCAGTTCTTC
TRBV19	.	15	TRBJ2-3	TRBD1	CASSIGQGATDTQYF	TGTGCCAGTAGTATAGGACAGGGGGCGACAGATACGCAGTATTTT
TRBV29-1	.	13	TRBJ2-7	.	CSVAYRSSYEQYF	TGCAGCGTTGCGTATCGGAGCTCCTACGAGCAGTACTTC
TRBV28	.	15	TRBJ1-3	.	CASSLASVSGNTIYF	TGTGCCAGCAGTCTTGCCTCGGTGTCTGGAAACACCATATATTTT
TRBV30	.	11	TRBJ1-2	.	CAWSRGPRYTF	TGTGCCTGGTCCAGGGGCCCCCGGTACACCTTC
TRBV28	few	15	TRBJ2-7	TRBD1	CASSLTSTGNYEQYF	TGTGCCAGCAGTTTAACATCGACAGGGAACTACGAGCAGTACTTC
TRBV5-1	.	15	TRBJ2-7	TRBD1	CASSLGGQGTYEQYF	TGCGCCAGCAGCTTGGGGGGACAGGGGACCTACGAGCAGTACTTC
TRBV15	few	13	TRBJ1-6	.	CATSMSSAGALHF	TGTGCCACCAGCATGTCTTCTGCCGGGGCCCTCCACTTT
TRBV3-1/TRBV3-2	.	16	TRBJ2-7	TRBD2	CASSHLGTSGRHEQYF	TGTGCCAGCAGCCACCTAGGGACTAGCGGGAGACACGAGCAGTACTTC
TRBV5-1	.	13	TRBJ2-1	TRBD1	CASSTGTDNEQFF	TGCGCCAGCAGCACCGGGACAGACAATGAGCAGTTCTTC
TRBV27	few	14	TRBJ1-1	.	CASSLIGGVTEAFF	TGTGCCAGCAGTTTGATAGGGGGGGTCACTGAAGCTTTCTTT
TRBV30	.	10	TRBJ2-5	.	CAWGQGARYF	.
TRBV16	.	13	TRBJ2-1	.	CASSHGKYNEQFF	TGTGCCAGCAGCCACGGGAAATACAATGAGCAGTTCTTC
TRBV11-2	.	15	TRBJ2-1	TRBD2	CASSPSGSAYNEQFF	TGTGCCAGCAGCCCCAGCGGGAGTGCATACAATGAGCAGTTCTTC
TRBV3-1/TRBV3-2	.	13	TRBJ2-1	TRBD1	CASSWGQASEQFF	TGTGCCAGCAGCTGGGGACAGGCAAGCGAGCAGTTCTTC